This T cell receptor beta chain was found in a study of PD-1 blockade in classical Hodgkin lymphoma. Some clones are missing from TCRdb's copy, which holds only in-frame ones; the method was immunoSEQ multiplex PCR. The table has under 6,000 clones, 85% to 90% seen once; the top ten hold over 13%. Only one count was recorded for this clone. What it binds is unknown. Noted time point: newly diagnosed, previously untreated cHL patient sample. Researchers pulled CD8+ T cells out of thawed PBMCs using magnetic negative selection. In germline, CDR1 is SNHLY, CDR2 FYNNEI. This CDR3 spans 12 amino acids. V was clipped by 8 bases and J by 0 bases, with 7 bases between them. Study-wide findings and caveats: At baseline, newly diagnosed patients reportedly showed less TCR diversity than healthy donors. What drove the repertoire differences, possibly disease activity or prior therapy, has not been defined.

The clonotype was recovered from a human donor with classical Hodgkin lymphoma. The material sequenced was CD8+ T cells from blood. This chain joins TRBV2 and TRBJ1-1; D gene unclear. The CDR3 nucleotides read TGTGCCAGCGAGGAGGTGAACACTGAAGCTTTCTTT. Protein product: CASEEVNTEAFF.